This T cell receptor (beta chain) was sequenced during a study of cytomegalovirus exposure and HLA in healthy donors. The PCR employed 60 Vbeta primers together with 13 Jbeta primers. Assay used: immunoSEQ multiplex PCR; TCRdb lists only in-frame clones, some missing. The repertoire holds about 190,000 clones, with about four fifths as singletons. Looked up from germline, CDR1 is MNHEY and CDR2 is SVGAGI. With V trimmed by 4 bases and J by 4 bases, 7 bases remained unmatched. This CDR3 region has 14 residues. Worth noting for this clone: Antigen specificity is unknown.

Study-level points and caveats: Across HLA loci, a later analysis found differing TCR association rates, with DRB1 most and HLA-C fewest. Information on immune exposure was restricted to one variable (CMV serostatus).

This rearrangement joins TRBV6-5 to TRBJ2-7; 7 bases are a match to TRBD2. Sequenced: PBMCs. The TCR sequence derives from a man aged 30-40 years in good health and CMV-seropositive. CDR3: CASSSYGRSYEQYF. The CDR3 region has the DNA TGTGCCAGCAGTTCCTACGGGAGGTCGTACGAGCAGTACTTC.